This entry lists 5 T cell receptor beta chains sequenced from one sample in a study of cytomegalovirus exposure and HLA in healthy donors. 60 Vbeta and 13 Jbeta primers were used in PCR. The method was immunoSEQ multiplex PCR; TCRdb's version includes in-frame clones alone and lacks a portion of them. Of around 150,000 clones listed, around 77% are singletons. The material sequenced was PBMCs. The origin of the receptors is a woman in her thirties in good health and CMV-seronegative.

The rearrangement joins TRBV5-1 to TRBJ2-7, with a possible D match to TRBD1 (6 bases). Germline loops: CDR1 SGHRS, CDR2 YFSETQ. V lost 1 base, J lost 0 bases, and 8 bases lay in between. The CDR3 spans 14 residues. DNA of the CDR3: TGCGCCAGCAGCTTGCAGGGGCTCTCCTACGAGCAGTACTTC. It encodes CASSLQGLSYEQYF.

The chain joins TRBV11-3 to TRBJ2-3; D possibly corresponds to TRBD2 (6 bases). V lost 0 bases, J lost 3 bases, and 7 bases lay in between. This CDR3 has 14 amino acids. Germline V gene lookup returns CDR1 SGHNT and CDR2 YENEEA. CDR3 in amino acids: CASSLDGGTDTQYF. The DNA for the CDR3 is TGTGCCAGCAGCTTAGATGGGGGGACAGATACGCAGTATTTT.

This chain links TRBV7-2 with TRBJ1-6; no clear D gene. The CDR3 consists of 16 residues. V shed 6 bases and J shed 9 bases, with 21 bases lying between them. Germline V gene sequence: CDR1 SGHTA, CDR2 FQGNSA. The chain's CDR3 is CASRPTQAVYSSPLHF. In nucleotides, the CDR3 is TGTGCCAGCAGACCTACCCAGGCAGTATATTCTTCACCCCTCCACTTT.

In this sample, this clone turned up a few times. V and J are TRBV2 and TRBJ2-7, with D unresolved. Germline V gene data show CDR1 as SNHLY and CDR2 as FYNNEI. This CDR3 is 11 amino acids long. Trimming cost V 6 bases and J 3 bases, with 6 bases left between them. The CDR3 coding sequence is TGTGCCAGCAGCCAAAACTACGAGCAGTACTTC. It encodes CASSQNYEQYF.

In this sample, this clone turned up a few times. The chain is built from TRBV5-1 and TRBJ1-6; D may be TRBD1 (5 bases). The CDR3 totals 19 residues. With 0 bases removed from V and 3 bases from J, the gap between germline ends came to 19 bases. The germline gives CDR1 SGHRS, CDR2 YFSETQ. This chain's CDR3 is CASSLGLEGTGFYNSPLHF. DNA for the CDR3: TGCGCCAGCAGCTTGGGACTTGAAGGGACTGGTTTCTATAATTCACCCCTCCACTTT.